This T cell receptor beta chain comes out of a study of control samples from healthy donors and cancer patients. The CDR3 loop spans 16 amino acids. The V gene's germline CDR1 is MNHEY and CDR2 SVGAGI. V lost 0 bases to trimming and J lost 0 bases, with 8 bases between them. Repertoires were generated with immunoSEQ multiplex PCR, while TCRdb's copy carries only in-frame clones and drops some. The repertoire holds around 150,000 clones, 70% to 90% seen once, with around 12% in the top ten. Sequencing input: blood. V gene TRBV6-5 combines with J gene TRBJ1-4, with D perhaps TRBD1 (5 bases). The source is a man aged 25-45 years in good health. CDR3 sequence reads: CASSYSGPATNEKLFF. CDR3 sequence (DNA): TGTGCCAGCAGTTACTCGGGACCCGCAACTAATGAAAAACTGTTTTTT.